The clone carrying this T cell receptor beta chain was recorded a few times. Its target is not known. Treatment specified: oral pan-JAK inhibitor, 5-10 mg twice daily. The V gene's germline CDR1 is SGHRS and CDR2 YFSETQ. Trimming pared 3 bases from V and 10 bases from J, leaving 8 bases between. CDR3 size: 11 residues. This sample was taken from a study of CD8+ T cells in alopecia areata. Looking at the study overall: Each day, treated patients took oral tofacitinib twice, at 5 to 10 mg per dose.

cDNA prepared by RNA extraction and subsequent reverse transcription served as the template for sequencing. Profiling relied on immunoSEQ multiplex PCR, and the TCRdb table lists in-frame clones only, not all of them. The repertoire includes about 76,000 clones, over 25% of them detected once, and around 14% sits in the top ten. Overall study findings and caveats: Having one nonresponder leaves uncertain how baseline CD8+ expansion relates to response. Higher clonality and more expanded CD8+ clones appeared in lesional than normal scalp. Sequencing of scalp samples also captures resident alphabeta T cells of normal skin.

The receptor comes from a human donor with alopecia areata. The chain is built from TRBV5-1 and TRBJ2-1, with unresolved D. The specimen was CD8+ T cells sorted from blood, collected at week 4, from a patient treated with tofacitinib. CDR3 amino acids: CASSSGQEQFF. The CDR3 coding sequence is TGCGCCAGCAGCTCGGGCCAAGAGCAGTTCTTC.